This T cell receptor (beta chain) was profiled in a study of Graves' ophthalmopathy and Graves' hyperthyroidism (dated by TCRdb to between 2018 and 2020). A note on the overall study: Hyperthyroidism was considered stable if no progression to ophthalmopathy occurred within 18 months of follow-up. T-cell repertoires of thyroid tissue and blood were compared in more than 5 hyperthyroidism patients. In total, approximately 140 blood samples were TCR-sequenced: 43 ophthalmopathy, 75 hyperthyroidism and roughly 17 hyperthyroidism-to-ophthalmopathy patients. To explore V-J signatures distinguishing ophthalmopathy from hyperthyroidism, a discovery set of about a hundred patients (roughly 45 ophthalmopathy, 57 stable hyperthyroidism) was enrolled. An independent validation cohort was composed of approximately 19 hyperthyroidism patients and some 16 patients who later progressed from hyperthyroidism to ophthalmopathy. The study used TCR beta repertoire signatures to distinguish Graves' ophthalmopathy from Graves' hyperthyroidism and to predict progression to ophthalmopathy. Following sample collection, hyperthyroidism patients were given methimazole at a starting dose of 30 mg daily, and ophthalmopathy patients were given high-dose intravenous methylprednisolone. Summary of the overall study and its limitations: Most of the expanded thyroid clonotypes with a frequency above 0.001 were also detected in blood, and it was suggested that the thyroid immune response may be reflected by blood repertoires. In validation, the model predicted ophthalmopathy progression with less than 71% sensitivity and 72.22% specificity; roughly 11 predicted patients were CT-confirmed with GO in a median of around 6 months. Sample size was not statistically predetermined, and group allocation was not concealed from the investigators. In cross-validation, the 13-signature model distinguished ophthalmopathy from stable hyperthyroidism with approximately 90% sensitivity and around 81% specificity, and in the test set the corresponding values were approximately 80% and 68%.

The hyperthyroidism patients were 18 to 65 years old and newly diagnosed, with a disease duration of less than 2 months. Patients with other autoimmune diseases, uncontrolled infections, pregnancy or lactation were excluded from the study. Clinical symptoms, serum thyroxine, TRAb, thyroid ultrasound and orbital computed tomography formed the basis of the diagnosis. Trizol reagent was used to extract the total RNA, and its quality was then checked on an Agilent 2100 Bioanalyzer. This clonotype was observed many times. Its antigen has not been determined. The record has no base qualities; no much larger clone is one base away. For repertoire sequencing, the TCR beta CDR3 regions were amplified from RNA transcripts. The first round of RT-PCR was done with HTBI primers and the Qiagen OneStep RT-PCR kit, and was followed by a second round of multiplex PCR, then size selection and purification. Libraries were sequenced on an Illumina HiSeq2000 using paired-end 100 bp reads. Per the source publication's procedure: SOAPnuke was used to process the reads, throwing out any read that had adapters, had uncalled bases, had a mean Phred below 15, or lacked an exact constant-primer or identifier match. COPE v1.2.5 was used to merge high-quality paired reads. Each unique nucleotide sequence was defined as a clonotype, and clonotypes were aligned to IMGT TRB V, D and J references with MiTCR v1.1. Only V-J combinations with frequency above 0.0001 were analysed, covering about 99% of repertoires. For each V-J combination, a TCR clonal expansion and chaos score was defined as F50 clonal expansion divided by the chaos observed in the TCRdist matrix. Welch's t-statistics and random forest were used to reduce the features to 10 to 15 V-J combinations, which were then used as input to a naive Bayes classifier. Thyroid-blood repertoire similarity was quantified with the Morisita-Horn index. TCRdb's own reprocessing of the public reads used fastp at Q25 and MiXCR and kept productive beta chains. CDR3 protein duplicates are merged, each entry listing the most common genes and DNA. TCRdb, not the original authors, processed these V and J calls. The sample data list about 550,000 distinct CDR3 sequences, and 39% of these were observed just once. The ten largest make up about 4% of the sample.

Sequencing was carried out using peripheral blood or thyroid tissue (not recorded which). The receptor was isolated from an adult man with Graves' hyperthyroidism.

The DNA reads as follows: TGTGCCAGCAGCTTTCGGCAGGGTAGCAATCAGCCCCAGCATTTT. Translated, this is CASSFRQGSNQPQHF. The sequence is built from TRBV7-8 and TRBJ1-5, and TRBD1 may be the D gene, going by 5 matching bases. The germline V gene encodes CDR1 SGHVS and CDR2 FQNEAQ. The CDR3 contains 15 residues, cysteine and phenylalanine counted. Just CDR3 DNA is preserved here, 45 bases in frame from base 1. At the junction V is shortened by 3 bases and J by 0 bases, with 9 bases in between.